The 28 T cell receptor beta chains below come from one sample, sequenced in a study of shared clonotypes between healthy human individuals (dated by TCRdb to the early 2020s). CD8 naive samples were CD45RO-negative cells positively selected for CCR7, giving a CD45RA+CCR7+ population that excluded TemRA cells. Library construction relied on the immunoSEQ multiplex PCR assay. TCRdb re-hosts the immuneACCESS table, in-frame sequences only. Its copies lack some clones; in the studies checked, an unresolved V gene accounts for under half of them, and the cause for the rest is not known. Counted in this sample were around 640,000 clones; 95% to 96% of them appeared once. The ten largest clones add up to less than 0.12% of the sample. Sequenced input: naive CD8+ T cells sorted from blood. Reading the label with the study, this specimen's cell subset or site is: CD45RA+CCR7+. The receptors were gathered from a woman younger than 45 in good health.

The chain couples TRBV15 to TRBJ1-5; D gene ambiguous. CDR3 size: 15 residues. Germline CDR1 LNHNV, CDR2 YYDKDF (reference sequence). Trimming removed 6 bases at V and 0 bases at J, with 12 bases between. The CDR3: CATSLRRNSNQPQHF. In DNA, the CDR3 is TGTGCCACCAGTTTAAGAAGAAATAGCAATCAGCCCCAGCATTTT.

The DNA for the CDR3 is TGTGCCAGCAGCTTGACAGAACGGATCCAAGAGACCCAGTACTTC. This sequence encodes CASSLTERIQETQYF. The gene calls are TRBV7-8 and TRBJ2-5, with a weak D call TRBD1 (5 bases). This CDR3 spans 15 amino acids. Germline CDR1 and CDR2: SGHVS and FQNEAQ. Trimming removed 3 bases from V and 1 base from J, with 12 bases in between.

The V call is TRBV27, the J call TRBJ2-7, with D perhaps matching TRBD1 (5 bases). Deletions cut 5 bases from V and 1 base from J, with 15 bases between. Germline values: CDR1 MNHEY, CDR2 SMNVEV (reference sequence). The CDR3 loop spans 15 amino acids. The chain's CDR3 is CASSPLTAISYEQYF. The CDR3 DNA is TGTGCCAGCAGTCCCCTGACAGCGATTTCCTACGAGCAGTACTTC.

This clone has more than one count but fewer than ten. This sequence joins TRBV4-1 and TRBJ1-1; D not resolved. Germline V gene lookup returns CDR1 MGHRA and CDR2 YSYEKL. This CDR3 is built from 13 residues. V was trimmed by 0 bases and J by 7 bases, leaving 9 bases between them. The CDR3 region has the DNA TGCGCCAGCAGCCAAGATAGTCGAATTGAAGCTTTCTTT. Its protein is CASSQDSRIEAFF.

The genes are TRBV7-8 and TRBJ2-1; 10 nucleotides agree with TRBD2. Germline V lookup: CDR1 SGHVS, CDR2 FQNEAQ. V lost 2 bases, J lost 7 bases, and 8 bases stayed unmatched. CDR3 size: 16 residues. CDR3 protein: CASSLIASGGRNEQFF. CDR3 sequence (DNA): TGTGCCAGCAGCTTAATAGCTAGCGGGGGTAGGAATGAGCAGTTCTTC.

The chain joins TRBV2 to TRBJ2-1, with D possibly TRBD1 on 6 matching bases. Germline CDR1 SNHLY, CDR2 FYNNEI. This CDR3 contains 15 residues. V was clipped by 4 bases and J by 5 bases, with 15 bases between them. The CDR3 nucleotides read TGTGCCAGCAGTGGCCCCAGGGGTGGACACAATGAGCAGTTCTTC. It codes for CASSGPRGGHNEQFF. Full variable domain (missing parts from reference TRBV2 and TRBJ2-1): EPEVTQTPSHQVTQMGQEVILRCVPISNHLYFYWYRQILGQKVEFLVSFYNNEISEKSEIFDDQFSVERPDGSNFTLKIRSTKLEDSAMYFCASSGPRGGHNEQFFGPGTRLTVL.

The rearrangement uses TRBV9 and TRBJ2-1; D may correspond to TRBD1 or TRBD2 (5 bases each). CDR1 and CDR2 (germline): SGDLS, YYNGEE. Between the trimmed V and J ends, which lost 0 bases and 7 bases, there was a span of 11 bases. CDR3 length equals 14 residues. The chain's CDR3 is CASSVAGTINEQFF. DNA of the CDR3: TGTGCCAGCAGCGTAGCCGGGACCATAAATGAGCAGTTCTTC.

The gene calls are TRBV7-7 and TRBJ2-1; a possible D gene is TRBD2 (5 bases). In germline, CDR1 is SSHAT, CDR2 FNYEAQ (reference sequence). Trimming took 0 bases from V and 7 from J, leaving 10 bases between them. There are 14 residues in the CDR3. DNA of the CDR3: TGTGCCAGCAGCTTAGCGCTCCGGGAAAATGAGCAGTTCTTC. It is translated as CASSLALRENEQFF.

The CDR3 sequence is CASMGWTGESPLHF. The CDR3 DNA reads TGTGCCAGCATGGGATGGACAGGGGAATCACCCCTCCACTTT. The rearrangement uses TRBV28 and TRBJ1-6; 9 nucleotides line up with TRBD1. Germline V gives CDR1 MDHEN, CDR2 SYDVKM. This CDR3 is built from 14 residues. With 7 bases clipped from V and 10 bases from J, the junction kept 8 bases outside the gene matches.

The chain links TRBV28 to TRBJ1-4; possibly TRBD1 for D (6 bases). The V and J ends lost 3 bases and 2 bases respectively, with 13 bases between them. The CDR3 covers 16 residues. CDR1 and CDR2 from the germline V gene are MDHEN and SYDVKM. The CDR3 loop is CASSFFRGTTNEKLFF. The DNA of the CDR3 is TGTGCCAGCAGTTTTTTCAGGGGTACCACTAATGAAAAACTGTTTTTT.

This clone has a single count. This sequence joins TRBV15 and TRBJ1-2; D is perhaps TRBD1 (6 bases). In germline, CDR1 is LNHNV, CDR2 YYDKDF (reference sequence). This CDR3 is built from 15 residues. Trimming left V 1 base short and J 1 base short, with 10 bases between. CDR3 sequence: CATSRGTALNYGYTF. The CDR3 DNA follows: TGTGCCACCAGCAGAGGGACAGCGCTTAACTATGGCTACACCTTC. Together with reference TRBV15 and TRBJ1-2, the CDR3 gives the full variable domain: DAMVIQNPRYQVTQFGKPVTLSCSQTLNHNVMYWYQQKSSQAPKLLFHYYDKDFNNEADTPDNFQSRRPNTSFCFLDIRSPGLGDTAMYLCATSRGTALNYGYTFGSGTRLTVV.

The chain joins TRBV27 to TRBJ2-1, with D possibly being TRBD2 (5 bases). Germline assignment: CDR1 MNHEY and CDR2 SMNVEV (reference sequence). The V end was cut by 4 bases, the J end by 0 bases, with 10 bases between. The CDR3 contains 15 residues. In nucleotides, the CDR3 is TGTGCCAGCAGTTCCGGGGTAGGCTCCTACAATGAGCAGTTCTTC. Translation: CASSSGVGSYNEQFF.

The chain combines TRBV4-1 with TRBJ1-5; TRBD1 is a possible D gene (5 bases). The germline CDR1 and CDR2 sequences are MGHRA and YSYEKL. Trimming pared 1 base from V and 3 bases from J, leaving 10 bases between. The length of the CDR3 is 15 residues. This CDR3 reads CASSQGRGLNQPQHF. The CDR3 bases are TGCGCCAGCAGCCAAGGACGGGGACTCAATCAGCCCCAGCATTTT.

CDR3 nucleotide sequence: TGTGCCAGCAGCATGGGATATAGCGGGAGTATTGAGACCCAGTACTTC. Translated: CASSMGYSGSIETQYF. This rearrangement joins TRBV11-2 to TRBJ2-5, with 9 bases fitting TRBD2. The germline V gene encodes CDR1 SGHAT and CDR2 FQNNGV. Trimming cost V 5 bases and J 5 bases; bases outside gene matches: 12. The CDR3 sequence is 16 residues long.

The CDR3 region is CASSLRGTSGYEQYF. The CDR3 DNA reads as TGCGCCAGCAGCTTAAGGGGGACTAGCGGGTACGAGCAGTACTTC. The chain uses TRBV5-1 and TRBJ2-7; 12 bases are shared with TRBD2. After removal of 2 bases from V and 4 bases from J, the junction contained 4 bases not matched to a gene. The CDR3 consists of 15 residues. CDR1 is SGHRS, CDR2 YFSETQ, per germline. The variable domain in full, with the rest retrieved from reference TRBV5-1 and TRBJ2-7, is KAGVTQTPRYLIKTRGQQVTLSCSPISGHRSVSWYQQTPGQGLQFLFEYFSETQRNKGNFPGRFSGRQFSNSRSEMNVSTLELGDSALYLCASSLRGTSGYEQYFGPGTRLTVT.

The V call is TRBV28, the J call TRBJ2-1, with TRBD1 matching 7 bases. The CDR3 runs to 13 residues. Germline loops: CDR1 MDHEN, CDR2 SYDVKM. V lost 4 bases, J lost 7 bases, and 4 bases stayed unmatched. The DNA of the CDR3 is TGTGCCAGCAGTTATGGCAGGGGGAATGAGCAGTTCTTC. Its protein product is CASSYGRGNEQFF.

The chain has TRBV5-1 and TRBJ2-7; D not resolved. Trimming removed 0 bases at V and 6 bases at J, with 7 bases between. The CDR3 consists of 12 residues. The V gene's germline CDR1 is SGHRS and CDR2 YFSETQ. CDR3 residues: CASSLDGFEQYF. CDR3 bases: TGCGCCAGCAGCTTGGACGGTTTCGAGCAGTACTTC. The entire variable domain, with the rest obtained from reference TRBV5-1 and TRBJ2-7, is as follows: KAGVTQTPRYLIKTRGQQVTLSCSPISGHRSVSWYQQTPGQGLQFLFEYFSETQRNKGNFPGRFSGRQFSNSRSEMNVSTLELGDSALYLCASSLDGFEQYFGPGTRLTVT.

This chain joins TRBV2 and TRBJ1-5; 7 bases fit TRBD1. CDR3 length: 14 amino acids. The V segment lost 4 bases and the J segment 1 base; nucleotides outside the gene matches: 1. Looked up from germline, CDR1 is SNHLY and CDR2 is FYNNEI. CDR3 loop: CASSATGSNQPQHF. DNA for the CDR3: TGTGCCAGCAGTGCGACAGGGAGCAATCAGCCCCAGCATTTT.

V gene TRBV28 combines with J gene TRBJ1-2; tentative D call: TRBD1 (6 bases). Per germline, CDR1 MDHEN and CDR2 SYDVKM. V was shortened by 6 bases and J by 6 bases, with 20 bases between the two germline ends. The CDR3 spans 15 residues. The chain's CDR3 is CASSTNDGGDNGYTF. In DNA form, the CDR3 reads TGTGCCAGCAGCACCAACGACGGCGGGGACAATGGCTACACCTTC.

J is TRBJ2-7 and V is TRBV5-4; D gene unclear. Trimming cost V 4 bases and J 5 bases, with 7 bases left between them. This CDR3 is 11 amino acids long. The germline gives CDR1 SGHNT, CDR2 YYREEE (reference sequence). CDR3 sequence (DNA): TGTGCCAGCAGCACAGCACACGAGCAGTACTTC. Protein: CASSTAHEQYF.

The CDR3 loop reads CASSYASSNEQFF. As DNA, the CDR3 is TGTGCCAGCAGTTATGCGAGTTCTAATGAGCAGTTCTTC. The genes are TRBV6-5 and TRBJ2-1; D unresolved. There are 13 residues in the CDR3. Germline V CDR1 and CDR2: MNHEY, SVGAGI. V lost 3 bases and J 7 bases, leaving 10 bases between the germline ends.

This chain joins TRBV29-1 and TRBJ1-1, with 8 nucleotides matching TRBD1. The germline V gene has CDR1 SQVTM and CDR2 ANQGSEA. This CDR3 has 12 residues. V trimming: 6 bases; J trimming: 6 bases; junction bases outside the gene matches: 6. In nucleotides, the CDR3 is TGCAGCGTCACGACAGGGGTGGCTGAAGCTTTCTTT. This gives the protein CSVTTGVAEAFF. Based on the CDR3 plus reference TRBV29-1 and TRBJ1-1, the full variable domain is SAVISQKPSRDICQRGTSLTIQCQVDSQVTMMFWYRQQPGQSLTLIATANQGSEATYESGFVIDKFPISRPNLTFSTLTVSNMSPEDSSIYLCSVTTGVAEAFFGQGTRLTVV.

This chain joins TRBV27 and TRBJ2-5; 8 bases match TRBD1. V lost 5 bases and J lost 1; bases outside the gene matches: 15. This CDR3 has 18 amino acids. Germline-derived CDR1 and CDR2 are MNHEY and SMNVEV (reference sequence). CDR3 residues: CASSPFGPVTGAQETQYF. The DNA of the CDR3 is TGTGCCAGCAGTCCATTCGGACCGGTGACAGGGGCCCAAGAGACCCAGTACTTC.

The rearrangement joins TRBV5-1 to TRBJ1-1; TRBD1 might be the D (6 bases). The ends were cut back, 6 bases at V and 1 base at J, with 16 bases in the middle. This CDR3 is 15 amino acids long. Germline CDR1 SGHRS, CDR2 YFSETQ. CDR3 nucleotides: TGCGCCAGCACCCAAATGACAGGAGGGAACACTGAAGCTTTCTTT. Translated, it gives CASTQMTGGNTEAFF.

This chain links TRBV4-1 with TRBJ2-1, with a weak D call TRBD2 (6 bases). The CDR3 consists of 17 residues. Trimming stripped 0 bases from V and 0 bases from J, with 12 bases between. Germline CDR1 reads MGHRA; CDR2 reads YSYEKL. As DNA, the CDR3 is TGCGCCAGCAGCCAAGAGGGTACGGGAGTCTCCTACAATGAGCAGTTCTTC. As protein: CASSQEGTGVSYNEQFF.

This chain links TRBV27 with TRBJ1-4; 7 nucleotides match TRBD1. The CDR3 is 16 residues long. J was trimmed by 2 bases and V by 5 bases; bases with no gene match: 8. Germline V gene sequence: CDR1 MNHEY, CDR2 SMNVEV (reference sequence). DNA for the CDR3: TGTGCCAGCAGTAAGGCCCAGGGGGTCACTAATGAAAAACTGTTTTTT. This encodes CASSKAQGVTNEKLFF. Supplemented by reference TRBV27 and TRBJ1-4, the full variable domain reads EAQVTQNPRYLITVTGKKLTVTCSQNMNHEYMSWYRQDPGLGLRQIYYSMNVEVTDKGDVPEGYKVSRKEKRNFPLILESPSPNQTSLYFCASSKAQGVTNEKLFFGSGTQLSVL.

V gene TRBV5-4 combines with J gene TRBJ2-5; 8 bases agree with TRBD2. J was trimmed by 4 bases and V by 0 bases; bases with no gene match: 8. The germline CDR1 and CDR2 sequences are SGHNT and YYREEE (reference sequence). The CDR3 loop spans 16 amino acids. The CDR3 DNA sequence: TGTGCCAGCAGCTTGGGGCCTAGCGGGTATCCAGAGACCCAGTACTTC. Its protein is CASSLGPSGYPETQYF.

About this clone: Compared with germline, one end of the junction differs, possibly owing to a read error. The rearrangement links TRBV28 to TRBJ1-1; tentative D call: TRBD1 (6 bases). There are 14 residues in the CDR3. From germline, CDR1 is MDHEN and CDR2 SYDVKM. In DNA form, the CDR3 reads TGTGCCAGCATTTTAGGGGGGGGGAACACTGAAGCTTTCTTT. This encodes CASILGGGNTEAFF. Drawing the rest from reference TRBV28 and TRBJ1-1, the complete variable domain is DVKVTQSSRYLVKRTGEKVFLECVQDMDHENMFWYRQDPGLGLRLIYFSYDVKMKEKGDIPEGYSVSREKKERFSLILESASTNQTSMYLCASILGGGNTEAFFGQGTRLTVV.